These T cell receptor beta chains were read from a single sample in a study of post-analysis software for immune sequencing data. One entry per CDR3 protein results from TCRdb running MiXCR on the PCR reads. This sample has 650,000 to 900,000 distinct CDR3 sequences, with about 43% found just once. Material: blood. The origin of the receptors is a girl aged 5 to 17 with multiple sclerosis. CDR3s include the opening cysteine and the closing phenylalanine or tryptophan. Each record gives: D gene, V gene, clone size, J gene, CDR3 DNA, CDR3 protein. The D gene is left open where the match is weak. Size values are once, few and many counts, or a class for expanded clones, and some rows have none.

>NA|TRBV27|once|TRBJ1-2
TGTGCCACTGTCACTCTCCAGGATGGCTACACCTTC
CATVTLQDGYTF
>NA|TRBV29-1|many|TRBJ2-3
TGCAGCGTTGATGCGCAGGGCCTGACAGATACGCAGTATTTT
CSVDAQGLTDTQYF
>NA|TRBV6-5|few|TRBJ2-1
TGTGCCAGCAGCTCGGGGTTGTCCTCCAATGAGCAGTTCTTC
CASSSGLSSNEQFF
>TRBD2|TRBV20-1|NA|TRBJ2-7
TGCAGTGCTCCATCTAGGACTAGCGGGTTTGCCTACGAGCAGTACTTC
CSAPSRTSGFAYEQYF
>TRBD1|TRBV20-1|few|TRBJ1-1
TGCAGTGCCGACAGGGGAATAGACACTGAAGCTTTCTTT
CSADRGIDTEAFF
>TRBD2|TRBV9|NA|TRBJ2-3
TGTGCCAGCAGCGTAGACCCTAGCGGAGGGGGCACAGATACGCAGTATTTT
CASSVDPSGGGTDTQYF
>TRBD1|TRBV3-1|NA|TRBJ1-2
TGTGCCAGCAGCCAGACAGGGGGCCGCCTGGATGGCTACACCTTC
CASSQTGGRLDGYTF
>TRBD2|TRBV5-6|NA|TRBJ2-2
TGTGCCAGCAGCTTGGTGGTTCTAGCGGGAGTTGGGACCGGGGAGCTGTTTTTT
CASSLVVLAGVGTGELFF
>NA|TRBV20-1|NA|TRBJ2-5
TGCAGTGGATCCCAGGCGGGAGAGACCCAGTACTTC
CSGSQAGETQYF
>NA|TRBV4-1|NA|TRBJ1-2
TGCGCCAGCAGCCAAGAACCGGTCTATGGCTACACCTTC
CASSQEPVYGYTF
>NA|TRBV28|NA|TRBJ2-6
TGTGCCAGCAGATCCCGGACGTTCTCTGGGGCCAACGTCCTGACTTTC
CASRSRTFSGANVLTF
>NA|TRBV6-6|NA|TRBJ2-1
TGTGCCAGCAGTTACGGGGCACTCGGGCATTACAATGAGCAGTTCTTC
CASSYGALGHYNEQFF
>NA|TRBV7-9|NA|TRBJ1-1
TGTGCCAGCAGCTCCGACAGCCGAGGGAACACTGAAGCTTTCTTT
CASSSDSRGNTEAFF
>NA|TRBV6-2/TRBV6-3|NA|TRBJ2-1
TGTGCCAGCAGCTGGGTAGTGGATGAGCAGTTCTTC
CASSWVVDEQFF
>NA|TRBV29-1|NA|TRBJ2-7
TGCAGCGTTGAAATCGGCCTAGTCCCCTACGAGCAGTACTTC
CSVEIGLVPYEQYF
>NA|TRBV7-9|NA|TRBJ2-1
TGTGCCAGCAGCTTGACAGAGGATGAGCAGTTCTTC
CASSLTEDEQFF
>TRBD1|TRBV20-1|few|TRBJ1-5
TGCAGTGCTAGAGAAGACAGGGCGACCGTATATAGCAATCAGCCCCAGCATTTT
CSAREDRATVYSNQPQHF
>NA|TRBV30|few|TRBJ1-2
TGTGCCGGGGGGGAGGACCTCGGGTATGGCTACACCTTC
CAGGEDLGYGYTF
>NA|TRBV5-5|few|TRBJ2-7
TGTGCCAGCAGACTACAGGGTAACTACGAGCAGTACTTC
CASRLQGNYEQYF
>TRBD2|TRBV7-8|few|TRBJ2-7
TGTGCCAGCAGCTCGGCGACTAGCGGGAACTCCTACGAGCAGTACTTC
CASSSATSGNSYEQYF
>TRBD2|TRBV4-3|once|TRBJ2-5
TGCGCCAGCAGCCAAGTTTGGGGGGGAGGAGATAAGCAGTACTTC
CASSQVWGGGDKQYF
>TRBD1|TRBV4-2|NA|TRBJ2-7
TGTGCCAGCAGCCAACTTCCGGGACAGGGGGCGAACGAGCAGTACTTC
CASSQLPGQGANEQYF
>NA|TRBV4-1|few|TRBJ2-3
TGCGCCAGCAGCCCCGGGCCTGTAAGGGGCACAGATACGCAGTATTTT
CASSPGPVRGTDTQYF
>NA|TRBV5-1|once|TRBJ1-1
TGCGCCAGCAGCTACTTAACGGTGAACACTGAAGCTTTCTTT
CASSYLTVNTEAFF
>NA|TRBV27|NA|TRBJ1-2
TGTGCCAGCAGTCCCCGACAGAGAGGCTATGGCTACACCTTC
CASSPRQRGYGYTF
>NA|TRBV5-6|NA|TRBJ2-1
TGTGCCAGCAGCCCATTGGGTAGCGGCTACAATGAGCAGTTCTTC
CASSPLGSGYNEQFF
>NA|TRBV7-9|once|TRBJ1-1
TGTGCCAGCAGCTTAGTGGGTGAGGACGAGGCTTTCTTT
CASSLVGEDEAFF
>NA|TRBV3-1|once|TRBJ1-1
TGTGCCAGCAGCCAAGATTGGATTTCGGCGGTGAACACTGAAGCTTTCTTT
CASSQDWISAVNTEAFF
>NA|TRBV20-1|NA|TRBJ2-1
TGCAGTGCTAGTGCAGCTTTTGGGGATGAGCAGTTCTTC
CSASAAFGDEQFF
>TRBD2|TRBV7-8|few|TRBJ2-5
TGTGCCAGCAGCTTAAGGGCTAGCGGAGCACCTCAAGAGACCCAGTACTTC
CASSLRASGAPQETQYF
>NA|TRBV12-3/TRBV12-4|NA|TRBJ2-2
TGTGCCAGCAGCCAGGTGTTAAGTACCGGGGAGCTGTTTTTT
CASSQVLSTGELFF
>NA|TRBV20-1|NA|TRBJ2-7
TGCAGTGCCCCAACCAATTACGAGCAGTACTTC
CSAPTNYEQYF
>NA|TRBV6-6|NA|TRBJ2-4
TGTGCCAGCAGTTATCCGGACAGACTAGCCAAAAACATTCAGTACTTC
CASSYPDRLAKNIQYF
>NA|TRBV13|NA|TRBJ2-7
TGTGCCAGCAGCTTAGGCCCCCCGCACAGGGGAGGCGAGCAGTACTTC
CASSLGPPHRGGEQYF
>TRBD2|TRBV24-1|NA|TRBJ2-2
TGTGCCACCAGTGATGGACTAGCGGGCCCCACCGGGGAGCTGTTTTTT
CATSDGLAGPTGELFF
>TRBD2|TRBV3-1|NA|TRBJ2-2
TGTGCCAGCAGCCAAGTTCCTAGCGGGAGAGGCGGGGAGCTGTTTTTT
CASSQVPSGRGGELFF
>NA|TRBV7-2|NA|TRBJ2-3
TGTGCCAGCAGCCCTATCGACAGACCCGTAAACACAGATACGCAGTATTTT
CASSPIDRPVNTDTQYF
>TRBD2|TRBV27|NA|TRBJ2-1
TGTGCCAGCAGTTTATCGGCGGGAGACTCCTACAATGAGCAGTTCTTC
CASSLSAGDSYNEQFF
>TRBD2|TRBV6-2/TRBV6-3|NA|TRBJ2-7
TGTGCCAGCGGAACTAGCGGGGCCTACAATGAGCAGTACTTC
CASGTSGAYNEQYF
>TRBD1|TRBV7-8|NA|TRBJ1-2
TGTGCCAGCAGCTTAGGGCCCTCAGGGGGCAGCTATGGCTACACCTTC
CASSLGPSGGSYGYTF
>NA|TRBV7-2|few|TRBJ2-4
TGTGCCAGCACTTCAGGGGCGAACATTCAGTACTTC
CASTSGANIQYF
>NA|TRBV6-1|NA|TRBJ1-1
TGTGCCAGCAGCCGAGGCAAAAGTGAAGCTTTCTTT
CASSRGKSEAFF
>TRBD2|TRBV7-9|NA|TRBJ2-3
TGTGCCAGCAGCCCCGGGGAGCGGGGTCCAACGCCGGGTACGCAGTATTTT
CASSPGERGPTPGTQYF
>TRBD2|TRBV20-1|NA|TRBJ2-1
TGCAGTGCTAGAGGCTCAGCGGGAGGGGCCTACAATGAGCAGTTCTTC
CSARGSAGGAYNEQFF
>TRBD1|TRBV28|NA|TRBJ2-4
TGTGCCAGCAGCATGGACAGGGGAAGAGACATTCAGTACTTC
CASSMDRGRDIQYF
>TRBD2|TRBV29-1|NA|TRBJ2-1
TGCAGCGTGACTAGCGGGAGGGGTGAGCAGTTCTTC
CSVTSGRGEQFF
>NA|TRBV7-2|few|TRBJ2-1
TGTGCCAGCAGCCGCGGACGGGACAATGAGCAGTTCTTC
CASSRGRDNEQFF
>TRBD2|TRBV11-2|NA|TRBJ2-1
TGTGCCAGCAGCCGTAAGGGACTAGCGGGAGGGCCCTTGACCTACAATGAGCAGTTCTTC
CASSRKGLAGGPLTYNEQFF
>TRBD1|TRBV24-1|few|TRBJ2-1
TGTGCCACCAGTGATTTGCGGGAGGACAGGGGGAATGAGCAGTTCTTC
CATSDLREDRGNEQFF
>NA|TRBV4-1|NA|TRBJ1-2
TGCGCCAGCAGCCAAGACGGGCGCTATGGCTACACCTTC
CASSQDGRYGYTF
>TRBD2|TRBV7-2|few|TRBJ2-7
TGTGCCAGCAGCACGGGACTAGCGGGAAACTACGAGCAGTACTTC
CASSTGLAGNYEQYF
>NA|TRBV18|NA|TRBJ2-3
TGTGCCAGCTCACCCCAGGGCAGGAGCACAGATACGCAGTATTTT
CASSPQGRSTDTQYF
>TRBD2|TRBV29-1|NA|TRBJ2-5
TGCAGCGTCCTCGGACTAGCGGGCACAGACCAAGAGACCCAGTACTTC
CSVLGLAGTDQETQYF